A single sample is the source of the 11 T cell receptor beta chains below, sequenced in a study of blood T cell repertoires in COVID-19. Libraries were prepared by immunoSEQ multiplex PCR; TCRdb keeps only in-frame clonotypes and omits some of them. Among some 98,000 clones listed, over 70% were seen once. Specimen: peripheral blood. These receptors were taken from a human donor in a cohort sampled during active COVID-19.

V and J are TRBV6-5 and TRBJ2-7, with 11 positions matching TRBD1. The CDR3 is 13 amino acids. Germline loops: CDR1 MNHEY, CDR2 SVGAGI. J lost 3 bases, V lost 10 bases, and 5 bases had no gene match. CDR3 nucleotide sequence: TGTGCCACCATGGGACAGGGGGTCTACGAGCAGTACTTC. Translated: CATMGQGVYEQYF.

The genes are TRBV6-6 and TRBJ2-5, with 7 bases matching TRBD1. V trimming: 2 bases; J trimming: 2 bases; junction bases outside the gene matches: 5. The CDR3 length is 15 residues. Germline V gives CDR1 MNHNY, CDR2 SVGAGI (reference sequence). The CDR3 spells CASSYPTGQQETQYF. The CDR3 DNA reads as TGTGCCAGCAGTTACCCGACGGGACAGCAAGAGACCCAGTACTTC.

This chain links TRBV3-1 (or the pseudogene TRBV3-2) with TRBJ1-1; D gene uncertain. The germline V gene encodes CDR1 LGHDT and CDR2 YNNKEL (reference sequence). The CDR3 runs 14 residues. V shed 0 bases and J shed 3 bases, with 8 bases lying between them. Here the CDR3 reads CASSQDPGDTEAFF. CDR3 nucleotide sequence: TGTGCCAGCAGCCAAGATCCCGGTGACACTGAAGCTTTCTTT.

This clone was seen only once. The V call is TRBV7-6, the J call TRBJ1-1; D gene uncertain. Per germline, CDR1 SGHVS and CDR2 FNYEAQ. The CDR3 contains 13 residues. The ends were cut back, 1 base at V and 1 base at J, with 4 bases in the middle. CDR3 amino acids: CASSLDTNTEAFF. The CDR3 bases are TGTGCCAGCAGCTTAGACACGAACACTGAAGCTTTCTTT.

This chain links TRBV23-1 with TRBJ2-7; 8 nucleotides align to TRBD1. TRBV23-1 is placed among ORFs of uncertain function. V was clipped by 4 bases and J by 0 bases; unmatched bases: 8. This CDR3 comprises 16 residues. The CDR3, as DNA: TGCGCCAGCAGTCGCGCCACAGGGGGAAGCTCCTACGAGCAGTACTTC. This encodes CASSRATGGSSYEQYF.

J is TRBJ2-4 and V is TRBV20-1, with 9 positions matching TRBD2. The CDR3 is 15 residues long. Germline CDR1 is DFQATT and CDR2 is SNEGSKA (reference sequence). Unmatched junction bases numbered 5, after V lost 3 bases and J lost 2 bases. The CDR3: CSASLASGTKNIQYF. CDR3 DNA: TGCAGTGCTAGTTTGGCTAGCGGGACCAAAAACATTCAGTACTTC.

The rearrangement joins TRBV10-3 to TRBJ1-6; D gene unclear. Per the germline V gene, CDR1 is ENHRY and CDR2 is SYGVKD. Deletions cut 6 bases from V and 0 bases from J, with 15 bases between. The CDR3 length is 17 residues. This CDR3 is CAISAGAGSSYNSPLHF. The CDR3 nucleotides are TGTGCCATCAGCGCAGGAGCGGGCAGCTCCTATAATTCACCCCTCCACTTT.

V and J are TRBV19 and TRBJ2-7; 10 nucleotides line up with TRBD1. The CDR3 has 15 amino acids. Germline V CDR1 and CDR2: LNHDA, SQIVND (reference sequence). After removal of 5 bases from V and 5 bases from J, the junction contained 9 bases not matched to a gene. The CDR3 reads CASSPWTGGSDEQYF. CDR3 bases: TGTGCCAGTAGTCCCTGGACAGGGGGTTCGGACGAGCAGTACTTC.

The rearrangement joins TRBV12-1 to TRBJ2-7; the table's D call, TRBD2, was not checked against the DNA. TRBV12-1 is assigned pseudogene status. There are 18 residues in the CDR3. The CDR3: CASSSNQLAGGSDYEQYF. The CDR3 coding sequence is TGTGCCAGCAGCTCCAATCAACTAGCGGGAGGATCGGACTACGAGCAGTACTTC.

This clone showed up just a few times. V gene TRBV28 combines with J gene TRBJ1-1; D is perhaps TRBD1 (5 bases). Germline V gene data show CDR1 as MDHEN and CDR2 as SYDVKM. The V end lost 4 bases, the J end lost 7 bases, and 10 bases lay between the germline ends. There are 12 residues in the CDR3. This chain's CDR3 is CASSSGEFEAFF. The DNA for the CDR3 is TGTGCCAGCAGTTCGGGGGAGTTTGAAGCTTTCTTT.

The chain joins TRBV7-8 to TRBJ1-4, with 9 bases matching TRBD1. After removal of 6 bases from V and 8 bases from J, the junction contained 4 bases not matched to a gene. The CDR3 contains 13 residues. Germline CDR1 is SGHVS and CDR2 is FQNEAQ. This CDR3 is CASSRTGVEKLFF. The CDR3 DNA follows: TGTGCCAGCAGTAGGACAGGGGTGGAAAAACTGTTTTTT.